This TCR beta chain emerged from a study of T cell changes during pregnancy in multiple sclerosis. Produced via immunoSEQ multiplex PCR; TCRdb's table is partial and in-frame only. Seen here are tens of thousands of clones, less than 95% observed once, and the top ten hold roughly 3.5%. V was trimmed by 11 bases and J by 0 bases, leaving 13 bases between them. The germline V gene encodes CDR1 MDHEN and CDR2 SYDVKM. This CDR3 has 13 residues. This clone is a singleton in its sample. V and J are TRBV28 and TRBJ1-1, with D uncertain. The clonotype originates from a female donor in good health, enrolled as a control in a pregnancy study. The specimen comprised peripheral blood, sampled after pregnancy. DNA for the CDR3: TGTGCCTGCCGCGGGCAGTTGAACACTGAAGCTTTCTTT. This translates into CACRGQLNTEAFF.